This TCR beta chain was documented in a study of early T cells in non-severe SARS-CoV-2 infection. Germline lookup yields CDR1 SGHAT and CDR2 FQNNGV. The CDR3 has 14 amino acids. V shed 5 bases and J shed 5 bases, with 15 bases lying between them. TCRdb independently ran MiXCR on the 5' RACE reads; one entry per CDR3 protein. This sample yields 55,000 to 80,000 distinct CDR3 sequences, of which over 9.5% are seen a single time; 5.5% to 6% belongs to the top ten. This clonotype was obtained from an adult who was a healthcare worker with PCR-confirmed SARS-CoV-2 infection or an uninfected control (not recorded which). The chain recombines TRBV11-2 with TRBJ1-1, with D uncertain. The material was whole blood, obtained at baseline. CDR3 bases: TGTGCCAGCAGCGCCGGGAGCCTGGGAACTGAAGCTTTCTTT. Its protein is CASSAGSLGTEAFF.